The entry below describes one T cell receptor (beta chain). The sample originates from a study of beta chain features in type 1 diabetes. This CDR3 spans 15 amino acids. Germline V gives CDR1 SGHDN, CDR2 FVKESK. V gave up 6 bases and J gave up 2 bases, with 17 bases separating them. Expressed TCRB transcripts were sequenced, since all the RNA that had been isolated was reverse transcribed. Profiling relied on immunoSEQ multiplex PCR, and the TCRdb table lists in-frame clones only, not all of them. The sample comprises 450,000 to 600,000 clones, 30% of which are singletons, and more than 0.055% rests with the top ten. Stem cell-like memory, regulatory, central memory and naive CD4+ cells were sorted via CD45RO/CCR7/CD25/CD127/CD95/CD27.

The TCR was taken from a man aged 18 to 30 in good health. The V call is TRBV14, the J call TRBJ2-7; the D gene is possibly TRBD2 (5 bases). Material for sequencing was naive CD4+ T cells from blood. CDR3 sequence: CASSPSRRLAYEQYF. The CDR3 DNA reads as TGTGCCAGCAGTCCATCCAGGAGGCTAGCCTACGAGCAGTACTTC.